One and the same sample provided the 5 T cell receptor beta chains below, sequenced in a study of regulatory T cells in long-lasting Graves disease (dated by TCRdb to the early 2020s). The time point label corresponds to: newly diagnosed GD, antithyroid drugs for less than 3 months. RNA was extracted from PBMCs in TRIzol for both TCR sequencing and RNA sequencing. Libraries came from multiplex PCR. These reads were obtained on an Illumina HiSeq 4000. To build TCR beta libraries, CDR3 regions were amplified by Arm-PCR using iRepertoire HTBI primers. TCRdb reprocessed the public reads (quality trimming at Q25 with fastp, clone calling with MiXCR) and kept in-frame beta chains. When rows share a CDR3 protein, they turn into one entry using the most common DNA and genes. The sample profile shows hundreds of thousands of distinct CDR3 sequences; roughly a sixth of them were found once. The ten top clones hold 22% of the sample.

The specimen comprised peripheral blood mononuclear cells (PBMCs), sampled at new diagnosis, from a patient treated with antithyroid drugs. These receptors were taken from a female donor with Graves disease.

This clonotype was found many times. The genes are TRBV5-1 and TRBJ2-1; D is ambiguous. The germline V gene encodes CDR1 SGHRS and CDR2 YFSETQ. The V end was cut by 0 bases, the J end by 9 bases, with 7 bases between. The CDR3 has 12 amino acids. CDR3: CASSLVWSEQFF. The CDR3 bases are TGCGCCAGCAGCTTGGTGTGGTCTGAGCAGTTCTTC. The variable domain in full, completed from reference TRBV5-1 and TRBJ2-1, reads KAGVTQTPRYLIKTRGQQVTLSCSPISGHRSVSWYQQTPGQGLQFLFEYFSETQRNKGNFPGRFSGRQFSNSRSEMNVSTLELGDSALYLCASSLVWSEQFFGPGTRLTVL.

This clonotype was observed at least ten times. The J gene is TRBJ1-1, the V gene TRBV10-3; D call uncertain. V dropped 3 bases and J dropped 7 bases, with 6 bases sitting between them. This CDR3 spans 11 amino acids. Germline CDR1 and CDR2: ENHRY and SYGVKD. In DNA form, the CDR3 reads TGTGCCATCAGTGACAGCCTTGAAGCTTTCTTT. The encoded protein is CAISDSLEAFF.

This clonotype was observed many times. The chain employs TRBV18 and TRBJ2-1; D is tentatively TRBD1 or TRBD2 (5 bases each). CDR1 and CDR2 (germline): KGHSH, LQKENI. Trimming left V 8 bases short and J 8 bases short, with 16 bases between. The CDR3 spans 13 residues. This CDR3 reads CASRDRSQYEQFF. The CDR3 DNA reads as TGTGCCAGCCGGGACCGTTCCCAATATGAGCAGTTCTTC. Using reference TRBV18 and TRBJ2-1 for the parts outside the CDR3, the full variable domain is NAGVMQNPRHLVRRRGQEARLRCSPMKGHSHVYWYRQLPEEGLKFMVYLQKENIIDESGMPKERFSAEFPKEGPSILRIQQVVRGDSAAYFCASRDRSQYEQFFGPGTRLTVL.

The chain employs TRBV28 and TRBJ2-7; 8 positions match TRBD1. Germline-derived CDR1 and CDR2 are MDHEN and SYDVKM. The length of the CDR3 is 16 residues. The trim removed 5 bases at V and 3 bases at J, leaving 12 bases unmatched. The CDR3 protein is CASSGVGQGFSYEQYF. In DNA, the CDR3 is TGTGCCAGCAGTGGGGTCGGACAGGGCTTCAGCTACGAGCAGTACTTC.

In regard to this clonotype: A much larger clone lies one base from this, so it may be a read error. The rearrangement links TRBV7-3 to TRBJ2-3; D uncertain. Deletions cut 5 bases from V and 0 bases from J, with 9 bases between. The CDR3 covers 14 residues. Germline CDR1 SGHTA, CDR2 FQGTGA. The CDR3 spells CASSPSPSTDTQYF. DNA of the CDR3: TGTGCCAGCAGCCCGAGCCCTAGCACAGATACGCAGTATTTT. Drawing the rest from reference TRBV7-3 and TRBJ2-3, the complete variable domain is GAGVSQTPSNKVTEKGKYVELRCDPISGHTALYWYRQSLGQGPEFLIYFQGTGAADDSGLPNDRFFAVRPEGSVSTLKIQRTERGDSAVYLCASSPSPSTDTQYFGPGTRLTVL.